A single sample gave rise to the 8 T cell receptor delta chains below, sequenced in a study of delta chains in infants with herpesvirus infections. Gamma-chain- and delta-chain-specific primers converted PBMC RNA into TCR cDNA. TCRdb reanalyzed the RT-PCR reads using CATT. Here the sample spans more than 1,000 delta-chain clones, around a third being singletons. The sample was peripheral blood, taken at time point 2 of longitudinal follow-up. The source of these receptors is a human donor who was a Ugandan infant, either HIV-exposed or HIV-unexposed (not recorded which).

As regards this clone: A read error may be the cause here, since a much bigger clone is one base away. This sample also contains other DNA sequences that code for the same CDR3. V usage is TRDV1 and J usage is TRDJ1; 9 bases are shared with TRDD3. V dropped 5 bases and J dropped 0; count of bases not matched to a gene: 34. The CDR3 is 25 residues long. Germline V gene lookup returns CDR1 TSWWSYY and CDR2 QGS. The CDR3 DNA sequence: TGTGCTCTTGGGTCCTCAGATAACTTCCTGCTTACTACTTACGCACTGGGGGAATACACCGATAAACTCATCTTT. Translation gives CALGSSDNFLLTTYALGEYTDKLIF.

Points on this clone: A far larger clone is just one base off, so this is likely a read error. This sequence joins TRDV1 and TRDJ2, with no clear D. Between the trimmed V and J ends, which lost 1 base and 4 bases, there was a span of 7 bases. The CDR3 loop spans 14 amino acids. The germline V gene has CDR1 TSWWSYY and CDR2 QGS. CDR3 amino acids: CALGERISTAQLFF. The CDR3 DNA reads TGTGCTCTTGGGGAACGTATTTCGACAGCACAACTCTTCTTT.

This clone was counted only a few times. The V call is TRDV1, the J call TRDJ1; possible D gene TRDD3, 5 bases. V was pared by 1 base and J by 0 bases, with 15 bases between. The CDR3 has 17 amino acids. Germline V gene data show CDR1 as TSWWSYY and CDR2 as QGS. The CDR3 here is CALGEHAGGVNTDKLIF. The CDR3 DNA reads TGTGCTCTTGGGGAACATGCCGGGGGGGTCAACACCGATAAACTCATCTTT.

This clone is large in the sample. V usage is TRDV1 and J usage is TRDJ1; D unclear. Germline CDR1 reads TSWWSYY; CDR2 reads QGS. The V gene lost 0 bases and the J gene lost 0 bases, with 23 bases spanning the gap. CDR3 length: 20 residues. CDR3: CALGELENPRAFRYTDKLIF. The DNA of the CDR3 is TGTGCTCTTGGGGAACTAGAAAACCCTCGCGCCTTTCGGTACACCGATAAACTCATCTTT.

This clone qualifies as medium-sized (0.01 to 0.1%). V is TRDV1 and J is TRDJ1; D is undetermined. The CDR3 loop spans 14 amino acids. Trimming removed 0 bases at V and 3 bases at J, with 8 bases between. The germline gives CDR1 TSWWSYY, CDR2 QGS. The CDR3 DNA reads as TGTGCTCTTGGGGAACTCGGGACATCCGATAAACTCATCTTT. This encodes CALGELGTSDKLIF.

This sequence joins TRDV1 and TRDJ1, with a tentative D call TRDD1 (5 bases). Trimming pared 6 bases from V and 1 base from J, leaving 18 bases between. Germline assignment: CDR1 TSWWSYY and CDR2 QGS. The CDR3 loop spans 16 amino acids. CDR3 DNA sequence: TGTGCTCTTGGATTCCCCCTTGAAATCTCCACCGATAAACTCATCTTT. Translation gives CALGFPLEISTDKLIF.

Points on this clone: This may arise from a read error, as a much more abundant clone is one base away. This chain uses TRDV1 with TRDJ2, with 12 bases aligning to TRDD3. Germline CDR1 TSWWSYY, CDR2 QGS. V trimming: 1 base; J trimming: 0 bases; junction bases outside the gene matches: 15. The CDR3 length is 22 residues. The CDR3 DNA sequence: TGTGCTCTTGGGGAACGAGCCTTTACTGGGGGATACTGGCACGCTTTGACAGCACAACTCTTCTTT. Translated: CALGERAFTGGYWHALTAQLFF.

Remarks on this clone: This is likely an artifact of a read error, given a far larger clone one base away. This rearrangement joins TRDV1 to TRDJ1; the D is unclear. Germline loops: CDR1 TSWWSYY, CDR2 QGS. This CDR3 contains 13 residues. V was pared by 7 bases and J by 0 bases, with 9 bases between. The CDR3 region is CALEAPYTDKLIF. The CDR3 nucleotides are TGTGCTCTTGAGGCCCCGTACACCGATAAACTCATCTTT.